This T cell receptor (beta chain) appears in the sequencing data of a study of control samples from healthy donors and cancer patients. Using immunoSEQ multiplex PCR, the repertoire was profiled, and TCRdb retains in-frame clones only, with some absent. This sample yields 400,000 to 500,000 clones, of which around 90% are seen a single time; 5% to 8% belongs to the top ten. The receptor's source is a man aged 40-49 years with head and neck cancer. The specimen was PBMCs.

The CDR3 reads CASSFAGTGGFGEQYF. As DNA, the CDR3 is TGTGCCAGCAGCTTCGCCGGGACAGGGGGCTTCGGCGAGCAGTACTTC. V gene TRBV13 combines with J gene TRBJ2-7; 12 bases agree with TRBD1. In germline, CDR1 is PRHDT, CDR2 FYEKMQ (reference sequence). The CDR3 loop spans 16 amino acids. Trimming at V came to 3 bases and at J to 6 bases, leaving 9 bases not matched to a gene.